This T cell receptor beta chain derives from a study of CD8 T cells in ankylosing spondylitis. Overall study results and limits: Made up of eight highly homologous variants, a TCR beta motif appeared characteristic of ankylosing spondylitis blood.

The germline V gene has CDR1 SGHDT and CDR2 YYEEEE. The CDR3 runs 15 residues. V was shortened by 1 base and J by 3 bases, with 12 bases between the two germline ends. TCRdb reprocessed the 5' RACE reads with MiXCR, giving one entry per CDR3 protein. The table records 750,000 to 850,000 distinct CDR3 sequences, about 12% of them present only once. This clonotype was observed a handful of times. Its antigen is still unknown. The chain carries TRBV5-6 and TRBJ2-3; D is ambiguous. Material: blood, either unsorted or a sorted T cell fraction (not recorded which). This clonotype was sampled from a male donor with ankylosing spondylitis. The CDR3 loop reads CASSLTVNMTDTQYF. Written as DNA, the CDR3 is TGTGCCAGCAGCTTGACAGTGAACATGACAGATACGCAGTATTTT.